The entry that follows covers one TCR beta chain sequence. Germline is not matched at one junction end, which may reflect a read error. This sample is drawn from a study of CD8 T cells in Susac syndrome. CD8+ and CD4+ T cells from blood underwent TCR beta sequencing, which was carried out in a high-throughput format. The RNA input was roughly 0.45 to 1 ug, and it was reverse transcribed with random hexamers. The TCR beta CDR3 was amplified by immunoSEQ multiplex PCR across 54 Vbeta, 13 Jbeta. TCRdb passed the immunoSEQ multiplex PCR reads through MiXCR, listing each CDR3 protein once. The repertoire has about 190,000 distinct CDR3 sequences, 85% to 95% of them found once; the top ten carry 0.16%. The CDR3 loop spans 14 amino acids.

The V call is TRBV12-3 or TRBV12-4, the J call TRBJ2-7, with 7 bases that match TRBD2. Sequenced input: CD8+ T cells from PBMCs. The sequence was collected from a human donor with Susac syndrome. The CDR3 bases are TGTGCCAGCAGTTTCTGGGACTACTCCTCCGAGCAGTACTTC. As protein: CASSFWDYSSEQYF.